A selection of T cell receptor beta chains follows, all from one sample in a study of shared clonotypes between healthy human individuals. Sequenced by immunoSEQ multiplex PCR; TCRdb stores in-frame clones only, minus some. There are about 710,000 clones in the sample; around 70% occur only once, and under 2% lies in the top ten. The sample was memory CD4+ T cells sorted from blood. Receptors were obtained from a woman aged 25-40 years in good health. The CDR3 runs from the conserved cysteine through the conserved F or W. The D gene is left open where the match is weak. A clone size is listed for some rows: how often the clone was seen (once, few, many), or a class if it is expanded.

j_gene	abundance	d_gene	v_gene	CDR3aa	CDR3nt
TRBJ1-1	once	-	TRBV7-2	CASSSRGGTREAFF	TGTGCCAGCAGCTCTAGAGGAGGAACGCGTGAAGCTTTCTTT
TRBJ2-2	once	-	TRBV21-1	CASSKVGRGGTGELFF	TGTGCCAGCAGCAAAGTCGGCAGGGGAGGAACCGGGGAGCTGTTTTTT
TRBJ1-5	few	-	TRBV28	CASSDDRLGQPQHF	TGTGCCAGCAGTGACGACAGGTTAGGGCAGCCCCAGCATTTT
TRBJ2-6	few	-	TRBV11-3	CASSLDQAASGANVLTF	TGTGCCAGCAGCTTAGATCAGGCAGCCTCTGGGGCCAACGTCCTGACTTTC
TRBJ2-1	-	-	TRBV10-3	CASGLHYNEQFF	TGTGCCAGCGGACTACACTACAATGAGCAGTTCTTC
TRBJ2-3	-	-	TRBV7-2	CASSLGVLNTDTQYF	TGTGCCAGCAGCCTCGGGGTTCTTAACACAGATACGCAGTATTTT
TRBJ1-1	-	-	TRBV6-5	CASSYDSIGYTEAFF	TGTGCCAGCAGTTATGACAGTATCGGGTACACTGAAGCTTTCTTT
TRBJ2-1	-	-	TRBV5-1	CASSLEFVYNEQFF	TGCGCCAGCAGCTTGGAGTTCGTGTACAATGAGCAGTTCTTC
TRBJ2-3	-	-	TRBV9	CASSVVHRNTDTQYF	TGTGCCAGCAGCGTAGTTCACCGTAACACAGATACGCAGTATTTT
TRBJ2-1	few	TRBD2	TRBV2	CASSPSGRDYNEQFF	TGTGCCAGCAGCCCTAGCGGGAGAGACTACAATGAGCAGTTCTTC
TRBJ1-1	once	-	TRBV5-1	CASSWGATEAFF	TGCGCCAGCAGCTGGGGGGCCACTGAAGCTTTCTTT
TRBJ2-1	-	-	TRBV18	CASSQSTGFNEQFF	TGTGCCAGCTCCCAATCGACCGGCTTCAATGAGCAGTTCTTC
TRBJ2-7	many	-	TRBV19	CASSRLDLGEQYF	TGTGCCAGTAGTCGACTAGACTTGGGAGAGCAGTACTTC
TRBJ2-5	-	-	TRBV6-1	CASRTDPQETQYF	TGTGCCAGCCGTACGGACCCACAAGAGACCCAGTACTTC
TRBJ2-1	-	-	TRBV5-1	CASREGSNYNEQFF	TGCGCCAGCCGAGAGGGGTCCAACTACAATGAGCAGTTCTTC